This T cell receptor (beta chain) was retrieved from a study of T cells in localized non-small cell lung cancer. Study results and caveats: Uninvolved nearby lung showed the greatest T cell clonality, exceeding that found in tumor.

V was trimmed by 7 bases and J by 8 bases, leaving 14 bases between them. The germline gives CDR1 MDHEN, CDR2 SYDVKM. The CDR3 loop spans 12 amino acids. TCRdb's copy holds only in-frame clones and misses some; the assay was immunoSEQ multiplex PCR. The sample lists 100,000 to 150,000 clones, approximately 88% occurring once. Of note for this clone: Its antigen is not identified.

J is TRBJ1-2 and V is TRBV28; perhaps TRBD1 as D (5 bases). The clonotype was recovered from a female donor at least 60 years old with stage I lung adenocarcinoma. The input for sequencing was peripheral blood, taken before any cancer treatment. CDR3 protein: CASKTGQRGYTF. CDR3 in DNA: TGTGCCAGCAAAACAGGTCAGCGGGGCTACACCTTC.